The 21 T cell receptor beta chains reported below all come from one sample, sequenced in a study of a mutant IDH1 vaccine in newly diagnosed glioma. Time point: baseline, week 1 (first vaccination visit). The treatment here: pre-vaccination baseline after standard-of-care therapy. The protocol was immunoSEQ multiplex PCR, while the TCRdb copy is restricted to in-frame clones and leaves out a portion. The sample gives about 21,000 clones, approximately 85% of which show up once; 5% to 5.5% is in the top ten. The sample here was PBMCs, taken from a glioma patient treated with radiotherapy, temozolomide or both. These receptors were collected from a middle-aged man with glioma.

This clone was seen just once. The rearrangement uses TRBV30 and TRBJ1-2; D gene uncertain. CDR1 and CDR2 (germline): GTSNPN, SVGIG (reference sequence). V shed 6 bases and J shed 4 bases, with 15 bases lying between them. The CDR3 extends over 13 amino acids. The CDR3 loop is CACDSSGTYGYTF. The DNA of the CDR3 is TGTGCCTGCGATAGCTCGGGAACCTATGGCTACACCTTC.

The CDR3 spells CASSPLFLGTSRTGNTIYF. CDR3 DNA: TGTGCCAGCAGTCCACTTTTCCTTGGGACATCTCGCACTGGAAACACCATATATTTT. This rearrangement joins TRBV2 to TRBJ1-3; a possible D gene is TRBD1 (6 bases). Germline V gene sequence: CDR1 SNHLY, CDR2 FYNNEI. The CDR3 extends over 19 amino acids. The V end lost 5 bases, the J end lost 2 bases, and 25 bases lay between the germline ends.

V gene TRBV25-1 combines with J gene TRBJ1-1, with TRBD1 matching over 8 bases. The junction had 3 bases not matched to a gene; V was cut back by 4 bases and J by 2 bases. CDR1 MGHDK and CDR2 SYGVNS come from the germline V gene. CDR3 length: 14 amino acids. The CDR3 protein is CASSGGQGNTEAFF. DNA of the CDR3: TGTGCCAGCAGTGGCGGACAGGGAAACACTGAAGCTTTCTTT.

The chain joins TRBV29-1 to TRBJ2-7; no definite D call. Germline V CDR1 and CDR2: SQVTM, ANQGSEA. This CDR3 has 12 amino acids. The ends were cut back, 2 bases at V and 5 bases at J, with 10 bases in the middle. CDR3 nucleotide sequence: TGCAGCGTTGAAAAGTCTCCCGACGAGCAGTACTTC. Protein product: CSVEKSPDEQYF.

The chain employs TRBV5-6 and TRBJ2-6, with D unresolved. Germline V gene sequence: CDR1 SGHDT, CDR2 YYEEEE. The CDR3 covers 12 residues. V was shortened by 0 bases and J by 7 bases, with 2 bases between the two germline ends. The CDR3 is CASSLVANVLTF. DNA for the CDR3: TGTGCCAGCAGCTTGGTCGCCAACGTCCTGACTTTC.

CDR3 DNA sequence: TGTGCCAGCAGCTTGGATCGGAGTAGGTATGGCTACACCTTC. Translated, it gives CASSLDRSRYGYTF. The chain couples TRBV5-4 to TRBJ1-2; D unresolved. The V gene lost 0 bases and the J gene lost 5 bases, with 11 bases spanning the gap. CDR1 and CDR2 (germline): SGHNT, YYREEE (reference sequence). The length of the CDR3 is 14 residues.

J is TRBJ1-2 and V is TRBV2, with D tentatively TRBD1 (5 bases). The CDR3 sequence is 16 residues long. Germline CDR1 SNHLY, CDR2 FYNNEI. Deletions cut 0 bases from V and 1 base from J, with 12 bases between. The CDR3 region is CASSEAGARFNYGYTF. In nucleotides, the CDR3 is TGTGCCAGCAGTGAAGCCGGGGCCAGGTTTAACTATGGCTACACCTTC.

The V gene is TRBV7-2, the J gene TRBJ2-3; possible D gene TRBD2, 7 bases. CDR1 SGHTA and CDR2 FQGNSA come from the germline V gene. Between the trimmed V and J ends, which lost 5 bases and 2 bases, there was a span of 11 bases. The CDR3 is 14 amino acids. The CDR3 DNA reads TGTGCCAGCAGCCCGGGGGGCCTCACAGATACGCAGTATTTT. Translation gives CASSPGGLTDTQYF.

The CDR3 DNA sequence: TGTGCCAGCAGTGGGCCAGCCATGAACACTGAAGCTTTCTTT. Translated: CASSGPAMNTEAFF. V is TRBV2 and J is TRBJ1-1; D is undetermined. Germline-derived CDR1 and CDR2 are SNHLY and FYNNEI. This CDR3 spans 14 amino acids. With 4 bases removed from V and 0 bases from J, the gap between germline ends came to 9 bases.

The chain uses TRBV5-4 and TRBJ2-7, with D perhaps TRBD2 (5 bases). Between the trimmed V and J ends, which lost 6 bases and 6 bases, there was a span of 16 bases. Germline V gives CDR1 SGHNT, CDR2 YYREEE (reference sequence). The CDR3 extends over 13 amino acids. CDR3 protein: CASKRDLAGEQYF. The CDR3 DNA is TGTGCCAGCAAAAGGGATTTGGCGGGCGAGCAGTACTTC.

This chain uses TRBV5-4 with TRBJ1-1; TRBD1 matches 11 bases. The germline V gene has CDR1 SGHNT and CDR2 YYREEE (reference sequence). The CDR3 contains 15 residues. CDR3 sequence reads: CASQSWGQGVTEAFF. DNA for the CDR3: TGTGCGTCACAATCGTGGGGACAGGGGGTCACTGAAGCTTTCTTT.

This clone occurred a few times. The CDR3, as DNA: TGTGCCTGGAGTAGGGACAGGCCTCTGGAAGCTTTCTTT. Encoded protein: CAWSRDRPLEAFF. This chain connects TRBV30 to TRBJ1-1; 8 bases are shared with TRBD1. The V segment lost 2 bases and the J segment 8 bases; nucleotides outside the gene matches: 7. The germline V gene encodes CDR1 GTSNPN and CDR2 SVGIG (reference sequence). The CDR3 loop spans 13 amino acids. The entire variable domain, with the rest obtained from reference TRBV30 and TRBJ1-1, is as follows: SQTIHQWPATLVQPVGSPLSLECTVEGTSNPNLYWYRQAAGRGLQLLFYSVGIGQISSEVPQNLSASRPQDRQFILSSKKLLLSDSGFYLCAWSRDRPLEAFFGQGTRLTVV.

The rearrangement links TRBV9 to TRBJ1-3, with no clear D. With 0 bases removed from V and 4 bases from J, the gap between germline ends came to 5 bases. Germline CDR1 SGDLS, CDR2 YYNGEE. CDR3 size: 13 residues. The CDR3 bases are TGTGCCAGCAGCGTAGATTCGGGAAACACCATATATTTT. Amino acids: CASSVDSGNTIYF.

The CDR3 DNA follows: TGTGCCAGCAAGAGACAGAATAACTATGGCTACACCTTC. Its protein product is CASKRQNNYGYTF. The chain recombines TRBV19 with TRBJ1-2, with D perhaps TRBD1 (5 bases). The CDR3 consists of 13 residues. Germline assignment: CDR1 LNHDA and CDR2 SQIVND (reference sequence). V was pared by 9 bases and J by 1 base, with 12 bases between.

DNA of the CDR3: TGTGCCAGCAGCTTAGGGGGAGCGAACACCGGGGAGCTGTTTTTT. Translation: CASSLGGANTGELFF. The chain has TRBV11-2 and TRBJ2-2, with a tentative D call TRBD2 (5 bases). V lost 1 base and J 0 bases, leaving 6 bases between the germline ends. The CDR3 sequence is 15 residues long. CDR1 and CDR2 (germline): SGHAT, FQNNGV.

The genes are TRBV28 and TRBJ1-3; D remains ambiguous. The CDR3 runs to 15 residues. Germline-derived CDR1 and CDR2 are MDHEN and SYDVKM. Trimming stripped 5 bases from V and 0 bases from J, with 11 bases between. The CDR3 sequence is CASSAAGGSGNTIYF. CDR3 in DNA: TGTGCCAGCAGTGCCGCTGGAGGCTCTGGAAACACCATATATTTT.

The CDR3 DNA reads TGTGCCAGCTCCCAAAAGTCCGGCAGGGGGCAGAATGGCTACACCTTC. Translated: CASSQKSGRGQNGYTF. The chain is built from TRBV7-2 and TRBJ1-2; 8 bases are a match to TRBD1. With V trimmed by 8 bases and J by 6 bases, 17 bases remained unmatched. The germline gives CDR1 SGHTA, CDR2 FQGNSA. The CDR3 runs to 16 residues.

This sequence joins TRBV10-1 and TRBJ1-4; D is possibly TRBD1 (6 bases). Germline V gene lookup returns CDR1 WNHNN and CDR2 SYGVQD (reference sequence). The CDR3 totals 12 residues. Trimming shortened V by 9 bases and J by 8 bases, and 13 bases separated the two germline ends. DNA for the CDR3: TGCGCCAGGGGGGCGGGAGGGGAAAAACTGTTTTTT. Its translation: CARGAGGEKLFF.

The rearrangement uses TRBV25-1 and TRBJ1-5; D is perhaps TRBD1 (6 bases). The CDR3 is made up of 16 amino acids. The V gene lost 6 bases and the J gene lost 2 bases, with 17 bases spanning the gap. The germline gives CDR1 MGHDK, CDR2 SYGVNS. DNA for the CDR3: TGTGCCAGCAGCCCTAGAACAGGGTTTGGCAATCAGCCCCAGCATTTT. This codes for CASSPRTGFGNQPQHF.

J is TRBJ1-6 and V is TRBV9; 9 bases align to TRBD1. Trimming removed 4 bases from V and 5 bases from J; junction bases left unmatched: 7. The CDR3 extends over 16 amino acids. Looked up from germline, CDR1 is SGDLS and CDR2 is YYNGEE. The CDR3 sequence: CASSPRTGANNSPLHF. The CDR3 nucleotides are TGTGCCAGCAGCCCTCGGACAGGGGCGAATAATTCACCCCTCCACTTT. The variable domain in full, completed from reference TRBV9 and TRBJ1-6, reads DSGVTQTPKHLITATGQRVTLRCSPRSGDLSVYWYQQSLDQGLQFLIQYYNGEERAKGNILERFSAQQFPDLHSELNLSSLELGDSALYFCASSPRTGANNSPLHFGNGTRLTVT.

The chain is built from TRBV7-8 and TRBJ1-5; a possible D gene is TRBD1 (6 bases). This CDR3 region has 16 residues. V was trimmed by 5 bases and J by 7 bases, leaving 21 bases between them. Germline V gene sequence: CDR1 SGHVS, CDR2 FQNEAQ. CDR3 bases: TGTGCCAGCAGCGGCCAAAATCCAGGGGCGAAGCAGCCCCAGCATTTT. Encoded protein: CASSGQNPGAKQPQHF.